This T cell receptor beta chain was documented in a study of blood T cells in healthy people across ages. Points from the study as a whole: Relative to aged donors, long-lived donors carried more naive CD4+ cells and displayed higher diversity.

For this clonotype: The antigen is not known.

V lost 2 bases, J lost 10 bases, and 12 bases lay in between. CDR3 length equals 13 residues. CDR1 and CDR2 (germline): SNHLY, FYNNEI. Through a sample-barcoded 5' primer and a J-beta primer mix, a second PCR was run for roughly 6 to 12 cycles. TCRdb passed the 5' RACE reads through MiXCR, listing each CDR3 protein once. The sample yields around 800,000 distinct CDR3 sequences, more than 25% seen once. The data were also submitted as part of a second study, on T cells of mothers and their children. From that study: The study sampled three healthy Caucasian mothers and their six children. Thymic selection molds TCR recombination output in a comparable way in related and unrelated pairs. Mother-child pairs who were related displayed a slightly higher overlap than unrelated pairs, a difference that was non-significant.

Sequencing used blood. This receptor was obtained from a boy younger than 18 in good health. This chain connects TRBV2 to TRBJ1-5; no definite D call. The CDR3 sequence is CASSERMRQPQHF. CDR3 coding DNA: TGTGCCAGCAGTGAACGAATGCGACAACCCCAGCATTTT. Full variable domain (rest looked up from reference TRBV2 and TRBJ1-5): EPEVTQTPSHQVTQMGQEVILRCVPISNHLYFYWYRQILGQKVEFLVSFYNNEISEKSEIFDDQFSVERPDGSNFTLKIRSTKLEDSAMYFCASSERMRQPQHFGDGTRLSIL.